This entry concerns a single T cell receptor beta chain. Authors' processing steps: By means of reference gene primer amplification, nucleated cell counts were estimated. Libraries were prepared by immunoSEQ multiplex PCR; TCRdb keeps only in-frame clonotypes and omits some of them. That table furnishes V, J and clone size, whereas the DNA furnished D and trimming. The data hold over 450,000 clones, with about 91% observed a single time. V was trimmed by 3 bases and J by 4 bases, leaving 12 bases between them. Per the germline V gene, CDR1 is ENHRY and CDR2 is SYGVKD. The CDR3 spans 14 residues. The sample is drawn from a study of blood T cell repertoires in COVID-19.

The sample consisted of peripheral blood. The genes are TRBV10-3 and TRBJ1-1; D is undetermined. The clonotype originates from a man younger than 30 with COVID-19, enrolled during active disease. The chain's CDR3 is CAISERNSGTEAFF. CDR3 nucleotide sequence: TGTGCCATCAGTGAACGGAATAGCGGCACTGAAGCTTTCTTT.